This T cell receptor beta chain was recorded in a study of long-term antiretroviral therapy in people with HIV (dated by TCRdb to 2022 to 2024). At the level of the whole study: The earliest samples were collected roughly a decade before the 2015 WHO recommendation for immediate ART, at a time when ART was usually postponed until CD4 counts fell. Whether ART initiation and durable HIV suppression were associated with changes in peripheral blood TRB repertoire composition and diversity was tested in a retrospective serial study. A total of 150 to 200 cryopreserved PBMC samples were contributed to the cohort by 30 adults with confirmed HIV infection, with samples collected serially over a mean of about 6 years (range 1-12). Of the approximately 32 participants with HIV, about twelve were female. No cross-contamination during QIAcube processing turned up in test extractions that ran a monoclonal T-cell line alongside about 30 polyclonal samples. The paper's findings and limits, for the study overall: The samples span the years 2004 to 2017, and the ART regimens used at that time may not be as effective as current regimens. Unsorted PBMC were profiled instead of sorted CD4+ and CD8+ T cells because pre-ART samples had limited cell numbers. At every time point, the repertoire was dominated by expanded TRB clones first identified before ART initiation, although this dominance fluctuated and, in many PLHIV, declined after ART. A significant increase in TRB diversity was found to be associated with ART initiation, although TRB diversity was observed to remain significantly below that of transplant donor controls even after long-term ART. No data were available on ART adherence, viral resistance or therapy changes, limiting inferences about post-ART repertoire changes. Because PBMC availability was limited, only the TCR beta chain was sequenced, with no alpha chain pairing. Narrower CDR3 length ranges were observed in HIV repertoires than in controls, and an antigen-experienced repertoire with only a slight naive shift after ART was suggested by the network structure.

The immunoSEQ hsTCRB v3.0 assay was used at survey level resolution to sequence the TRB variable region. The targeted TRB sequencing depth was roughly 35,000-50,000 T-cell genomes per sample. An Illumina MiSeq with a v3 150-cycle kit was used to sequence the pooled TRB libraries. The authors processed their data as follows. Analysis of repertoires was carried out in R inside a reproducible Nextflow workflow spanning QC, data transformation and analysis. LymphoSeq2, an R package for AIRR-Seq data exploration, was used to implement custom analyses. A few samples that produced fewer than 5000 total TRB sequences were removed, so approximately 170 HIV repertoires were analyzed. Among the 200 or so HIV repertoires that were kept, some 60 were collected before ART initiation and more than 120 were collected after ART initiation. Repertoires were downsampled to 5000 TRB nucleotide sequences, with summary statistics averaged over 100 downsampling iterations. Only TRB sequences with CDR3 regions of at least seven amino acids were retained for analysis. Diversity was measured with a Shannon entropy-derived clonality score and the Gini coefficient. In the repertoire networks, any two of the top 5000 CDR3 amino acid sequences were connected whenever the two sequences differed by an edit distance of one. For TRB CDR3 amino acid sequences, antigen specificity groups and MHC restriction were predicted with GLIPH2. CDR3 amino acid sequences were matched against VDJdb and McPAS-TCR to flag known CMV, EBV, HIV or tissue antigen associations. Pre-ART, post-ART and control groups were compared with Wilcoxon signed-rank tests and Holm-Bonferroni correction. The clones in this table, taken by TCRdb from immuneACCESS, are in-frame only. Not every clone is retained; where verified, under half of the shortfall comes from an unresolved V gene, and the cause of the rest is unknown. V, J and clone size are taken as reported in that table, and D and trimming were inferred from the DNA itself. In this sample the table shows roughly 37,000 clones, 80% of which occur a single time. The biggest ten clones account for 5.8% of the sample.

To be included, a participant needed at least one PBMC sample from before ART initiation plus at least two post-ART samples. Every participant with HIV received treatment in the United States of America. Before DNA extraction, cryopreserved samples of about 0.95-11 million PBMC were thawed and then washed. At the time of the earliest PBMC sample, participants with HIV were aged between roughly 23 and 60 years. Each participant contributed PBMC samples from 1-4 timepoints before ART initiation and 2-8 timepoints after ART initiation, with a median of 7 samples. For every participant, serial HIV viral load, CD4+ T-cell count, ART history and demographic data were obtained. A Qiagen kit on a QIAcube was used to extract genomic DNA from unsorted PBMC, with samples processed in batches of 12. Regarding this clone: Its antigen has not been determined. Base qualities are not at hand, and no much larger clone is one base apart.

Sequencing used unsorted PBMCs, obtained 3.4 years after starting antiretroviral therapy. The source of this sequence is a man under 40 with HIV.

The CDR3 in this case is CASSGLVETQYF. The base sequence is TGTGCCAGTAGTGGTTTGGTGGAGACCCAGTACTTC. Recombination connected TRBV19 to TRBJ2-5; a confident D gene designation cannot be given. CDR3 length: 12 amino acids, cysteine to phenylalanine. The entry retains the CDR3 DNA only, 36 bases that are in frame from base 1. A distance of 9 bases separates the germline ends of V and J, which lose 5 bases and 5 bases respectively. As encoded in the germline V gene (reference sequence), CDR1 is LNHDA while CDR2 is SQIVND.